This T cell receptor beta chain came from a study of graft-versus-host responses after intestinal transplantation. On the study more broadly: Recipients across the board were started on anti-thymocyte globulin induction, then kept on tacrolimus and steroids for two to three years.

Study observations and caveats: Across patients carrying graft-donor T cell macrochimerism, allografts held high graft-versus-host to host-versus-graft clonal ratios.

The CDR3 covers 14 residues. The V gene's germline CDR1 is LNHDA and CDR2 SQIVND (reference sequence). The germline V and J ends were trimmed by 5 bases and 1 base, with 11 bases remaining between them. The assay was immunoSEQ multiplex PCR, and TCRdb's table has in-frame clones only and misses some. The data contain approximately 50,000 clones, about 90% of them singletons. As for this clone: Its antigen remains unknown.

The sequenced sample was PBMCs, obtained 26 days after transplant. This TCR was sampled from a human patient who received an intestinal transplant, so some T cells may come from the graft donor. V is TRBV19 and J is TRBJ1-1, with D unclear. The CDR3 DNA sequence: TGTGCCAGTAGTCCTAGTTTTGGGAACACTGAAGCTTTCTTT. As protein: CASSPSFGNTEAFF.